This section outlines one T cell receptor beta chain sequence together with its context. Its antigen is unidentified. The CDR3 extends over 17 amino acids. Per the germline V gene, CDR1 is LNHDA and CDR2 is SQIVND (reference sequence). Trimming removed 5 bases from V and 7 bases from J; junction bases left unmatched: 15. The data derive from a study of shared clonotypes between healthy human individuals. Free of recent acute infections or vaccinations, the donors were healthy HIV-negative adults. Among the donors, all were Caucasian adults who lived in Nashville, Tennessee. Points from the study as a whole: Estimated clonotype richness was generally higher in naive than memory subsets.

Assay: immunoSEQ multiplex PCR; the TCRdb copy retains only in-frame clones and omits some. The sample contains 2 million to 3 million clones, 93% of which appear only once. This sequence joins TRBV19 and TRBJ1-4; 8 bases map to TRBD1. The sequenced sample consisted of naive CD4+ T cells from PBMCs. Subset in this sample: CD45RA+ positively selected. The clonotype comes from a man younger than 35 in good health. Some clones in this sample may be carry-over from other donors' samples. CDR3 in DNA: TGTGCCAGTAGTCGTCCAGGGGGCGATTTGATTACTGAAAAACTGTTTTTT. Its translation is CASSRPGGDLITEKLFF.